One and the same sample provided the 16 T cell receptor beta chains below, sequenced in a study of CD8+ T cells in alopecia areata. TCR sequencing used cDNA made by reverse transcription of extracted RNA. Method: immunoSEQ multiplex PCR; TCRdb's copy keeps in-frame clones and lacks some. The table lists 95,000 to 120,000 clones, roughly 55% of them singletons. The sequencing sample was made of NKG2D-low CD8+ T cells sorted from blood. These receptors all come from a human donor with alopecia areata.

The V call is TRBV5-1, the J call TRBJ2-5; 8 nucleotides line up with TRBD1. There are 11 residues in the CDR3. J was trimmed by 4 bases and V by 7 bases; bases with no gene match: 0. Per germline, CDR1 SGHRS and CDR2 YFSETQ. CDR3 nucleotides: TGCGCCAGCGGACAGGGAGAGACCCAGTACTTC. Its translation: CASGQGETQYF. The full variable domain, its missing parts supplied by reference TRBV5-1 and TRBJ2-5, is KAGVTQTPRYLIKTRGQQVTLSCSPISGHRSVSWYQQTPGQGLQFLFEYFSETQRNKGNFPGRFSGRQFSNSRSEMNVSTLELGDSALYLCASGQGETQYFGPGTRLLVL.

This sequence joins TRBV29-1 and TRBJ2-1; possible D gene TRBD2, 6 bases. CDR1 is SQVTM, CDR2 ANQGSEA, per germline. The CDR3 covers 14 residues. Trimming removed 7 bases from V and 1 base from J, with 14 bases in between. The CDR3 protein is CSGRGVASYNEQFF. The CDR3 DNA is TGCAGCGGGAGGGGAGTGGCGTCCTACAATGAGCAGTTCTTC.

The J gene is TRBJ2-7, the V gene TRBV27; maybe TRBD1 (5 bases). V was trimmed by 3 bases and J by 5 bases, leaving 8 bases between them. There are 12 residues in the CDR3. Germline CDR1 reads MNHEY; CDR2 reads SMNVEV (reference sequence). The CDR3 loop is CASSFLGDEQYF. The CDR3 DNA sequence: TGTGCCAGCAGTTTTCTAGGGGACGAGCAGTACTTC.

A note on this clone: The junction departs from germline at one end; a sequencing error may be responsible. The same CDR3 is also encoded by other DNA sequences in this sample. V is TRBV5-1 and J is TRBJ2-1; D is uncertain. The germline V gene encodes CDR1 SGHRS and CDR2 YFSETQ. This CDR3 is 12 amino acids long. The CDR3 reads CASSPWSNEQFF. The CDR3 nucleotides read TGTGCCAGCAGCCCATGGTCCAATGAGCAGTTCTTC.

The chain couples TRBV6-5 to TRBJ2-5; D tentatively reads TRBD1 or TRBD2 (6 bases each). Germline lookup yields CDR1 MNHEY and CDR2 SVGAGI. The V and J ends lost 11 bases and 8 bases respectively, with 12 bases between them. This CDR3 is built from 10 residues. The CDR3 DNA reads as TGTGCCTCAAAGGGGGGAACCCAGTACTTC. This codes for CASKGGTQYF.

J is TRBJ2-7 and V is TRBV30; unclear D gene. The CDR3 sequence is 13 residues long. The V gene's germline CDR1 is GTSNPN and CDR2 SVGIG (reference sequence). The V and J ends lost 1 base and 4 bases respectively, with 11 bases between them. In DNA form, the CDR3 reads TGTGCCTGGAGTGATCGGCAGCTATACGAGCAGTACTTC. Protein product: CAWSDRQLYEQYF.

V gene TRBV28 combines with J gene TRBJ2-5; 13 nucleotides align to TRBD2. V lost 6 bases and J lost 4; bases outside the gene matches: 8. The CDR3 is 16 amino acids. Germline values: CDR1 MDHEN, CDR2 SYDVKM. The CDR3: CASSLGTSGKRETQYF. CDR3 bases: TGTGCCAGCAGCCTAGGGACTAGCGGGAAAAGAGAGACCCAGTACTTC.

V and J are TRBV6-6 and TRBJ1-5; no definite D call. Trimming pared 7 bases from V and 9 bases from J, leaving 22 bases between. Looked up from germline, CDR1 is MNHNY and CDR2 is SVGAGI (reference sequence). This CDR3 spans 15 amino acids. CDR3 coding DNA: TGTGCCAGCACCATTAATGGCCCGCGGGGTCTGCCCCAGCATTTT. It codes for CASTINGPRGLPQHF.

V usage is TRBV7-6 and J usage is TRBJ2-7; D remains unclear. Trimming shortened V by 2 bases and J by 3 bases, and 17 bases separated the two germline ends. This CDR3 is 16 amino acids long. The germline V gene encodes CDR1 SGHVS and CDR2 FNYEAQ. For the CDR3, the DNA is TGTGCCAGCAGCTTATCACACCGTCAGGCGGACTACGAGCAGTACTTC. Amino acids: CASSLSHRQADYEQYF.

This chain uses TRBV13 with TRBJ2-5; D may be TRBD2 (5 bases). V was pared by 2 bases and J by 3 bases, with 10 bases between. The CDR3 runs to 14 residues. Germline assignment: CDR1 PRHDT and CDR2 FYEKMQ (reference sequence). Here the CDR3 DNA reads TGTGCCAGCAGCTTAATCGGAGGAGAAGAGACCCAGTACTTC. Amino acid sequence: CASSLIGGEETQYF.

This clone was observed once. The rearrangement joins TRBV27 to TRBJ2-7; D is uncertain. CDR3 length equals 12 residues. The germline CDR1 and CDR2 sequences are MNHEY and SMNVEV (reference sequence). The ends were cut back, 0 bases at V and 7 bases at J, with 7 bases in the middle. The DNA of the CDR3 is TGTGCCAGCAGTTTATCGGTAAGGGAGCAGTACTTC. Protein sequence: CASSLSVREQYF.

This clone was detected only a few times. This chain connects TRBV4-1 to TRBJ1-1, with a weak D call TRBD1 (6 bases). Deletions cut 3 bases from V and 7 bases from J, with 18 bases between. This CDR3 region has 15 residues. The germline V gene encodes CDR1 MGHRA and CDR2 YSYEKL. The CDR3 nucleotides are TGCGCCAGCAGCCAGTCGCTACAGGGAGGAGATGAAGCTTTCTTT. Protein product: CASSQSLQGGDEAFF.

The chain links TRBV4-1 to TRBJ1-2, with 7 bases lining up with TRBD1. The CDR3 runs 16 residues. V dropped 3 bases and J dropped 2; count of bases not matched to a gene: 9. Germline V CDR1 and CDR2: MGHRA, YSYEKL. The CDR3, as DNA: TGCGCCAGCAGCCAGACACCCGGGACAGACAACTATGGCTACACCTTC. Translated, it gives CASSQTPGTDNYGYTF.

The chain recombines TRBV29-1 with TRBJ2-2; D is ambiguous. This CDR3 has 12 amino acids. Germline V gene lookup returns CDR1 SQVTM and CDR2 ANQGSEA. V lost 2 bases, J lost 5 bases, and 6 bases lay in between. As DNA, the CDR3 is TGCAGCGTTGAACTTCCTACCGGGGAGCTGTTTTTT. Translation: CSVELPTGELFF.

This clone was picked up one time. The chain uses TRBV6-5 and TRBJ1-1; possibly TRBD1 for D (6 bases). Trimming stripped 8 bases from V and 5 bases from J, with 15 bases between. The CDR3 runs to 13 residues. Per germline, CDR1 MNHEY and CDR2 SVGAGI. The CDR3 region is CASGNTGWTEAFF. In DNA form, the CDR3 reads TGTGCCAGCGGAAATACAGGGTGGACTGAAGCTTTCTTT.

This clone was observed once. The chain employs TRBV4-1 and TRBJ1-1; D not resolved. The CDR3 is 13 residues long. CDR1 and CDR2 from the germline V gene are MGHRA and YSYEKL. The ends were cut back, 3 bases at V and 4 bases at J, with 9 bases in the middle. CDR3 sequence reads: CASSHPEGTEAFF. CDR3 DNA sequence: TGCGCCAGCAGCCACCCCGAGGGCACTGAAGCTTTCTTT.